Below, one T cell receptor beta chain is given with its context. Germline CDR1 is LNHDA and CDR2 is SQIVND (reference sequence). V was pared by 8 bases and J by 4 bases, with 3 bases of the junction left unmatched. This CDR3 has 13 residues. These data originate in a study of blood T cell repertoires in COVID-19. The method was immunoSEQ multiplex PCR; TCRdb's version includes in-frame clones alone and lacks a portion of them. The sample lists about 62,000 clones; 86% were seen once. This TCR derives from an elderly woman with acute or convalescent COVID-19. This rearrangement joins TRBV19 to TRBJ1-1, with 11 bases fitting TRBD1. The sequenced material came from peripheral blood. The CDR3 region is CASGTGGVTEAFF. The CDR3 region has the DNA TGTGCCAGTGGGACAGGGGGGGTCACTGAAGCTTTCTTT.